This T cell receptor (beta chain) was identified in a study of technical replicates of blood from a handful of donors (dated by TCRdb to 2016 to 2017). Libraries were prepared through the immunoSEQ multiplex PCR assay. TCRdb re-hosts the immuneACCESS table, in-frame sequences only. Its copies lack some clones; in the studies checked, an unresolved V gene accounts for under half of them, and the cause for the rest is not known. The sample table contains 80,000 to 85,000 clones; only one count was recorded for around 91% of them. The top ten constitute approximately 0.41% of the sample. In the case of this clone: It has no known antigen specificity. It has no much larger one-base neighbor in the sample; base qualities were not kept.

Sequences were obtained from T cells isolated from PBMCs. This sequence originates from a human donor in good health.

The base sequence is TGCGCCAGCAGCCCGACAAGTAACTATGGCTACACCTTC. Its translation reads: CASSPTSNYGYTF. The chain is made from TRBV5-1 and TRBJ1-2; the D gene lacks a confident call. The CDR3 has 13 amino acids, counting the end cysteine and phenylalanine. Here the CDR3 DNA is all that survives: 39 bases in frame from base 1. V lost 4 bases and J lost 1 base; the stretch between them is 8 bases long. As encoded in the germline V gene, CDR1 is SGHRS while CDR2 is YFSETQ.